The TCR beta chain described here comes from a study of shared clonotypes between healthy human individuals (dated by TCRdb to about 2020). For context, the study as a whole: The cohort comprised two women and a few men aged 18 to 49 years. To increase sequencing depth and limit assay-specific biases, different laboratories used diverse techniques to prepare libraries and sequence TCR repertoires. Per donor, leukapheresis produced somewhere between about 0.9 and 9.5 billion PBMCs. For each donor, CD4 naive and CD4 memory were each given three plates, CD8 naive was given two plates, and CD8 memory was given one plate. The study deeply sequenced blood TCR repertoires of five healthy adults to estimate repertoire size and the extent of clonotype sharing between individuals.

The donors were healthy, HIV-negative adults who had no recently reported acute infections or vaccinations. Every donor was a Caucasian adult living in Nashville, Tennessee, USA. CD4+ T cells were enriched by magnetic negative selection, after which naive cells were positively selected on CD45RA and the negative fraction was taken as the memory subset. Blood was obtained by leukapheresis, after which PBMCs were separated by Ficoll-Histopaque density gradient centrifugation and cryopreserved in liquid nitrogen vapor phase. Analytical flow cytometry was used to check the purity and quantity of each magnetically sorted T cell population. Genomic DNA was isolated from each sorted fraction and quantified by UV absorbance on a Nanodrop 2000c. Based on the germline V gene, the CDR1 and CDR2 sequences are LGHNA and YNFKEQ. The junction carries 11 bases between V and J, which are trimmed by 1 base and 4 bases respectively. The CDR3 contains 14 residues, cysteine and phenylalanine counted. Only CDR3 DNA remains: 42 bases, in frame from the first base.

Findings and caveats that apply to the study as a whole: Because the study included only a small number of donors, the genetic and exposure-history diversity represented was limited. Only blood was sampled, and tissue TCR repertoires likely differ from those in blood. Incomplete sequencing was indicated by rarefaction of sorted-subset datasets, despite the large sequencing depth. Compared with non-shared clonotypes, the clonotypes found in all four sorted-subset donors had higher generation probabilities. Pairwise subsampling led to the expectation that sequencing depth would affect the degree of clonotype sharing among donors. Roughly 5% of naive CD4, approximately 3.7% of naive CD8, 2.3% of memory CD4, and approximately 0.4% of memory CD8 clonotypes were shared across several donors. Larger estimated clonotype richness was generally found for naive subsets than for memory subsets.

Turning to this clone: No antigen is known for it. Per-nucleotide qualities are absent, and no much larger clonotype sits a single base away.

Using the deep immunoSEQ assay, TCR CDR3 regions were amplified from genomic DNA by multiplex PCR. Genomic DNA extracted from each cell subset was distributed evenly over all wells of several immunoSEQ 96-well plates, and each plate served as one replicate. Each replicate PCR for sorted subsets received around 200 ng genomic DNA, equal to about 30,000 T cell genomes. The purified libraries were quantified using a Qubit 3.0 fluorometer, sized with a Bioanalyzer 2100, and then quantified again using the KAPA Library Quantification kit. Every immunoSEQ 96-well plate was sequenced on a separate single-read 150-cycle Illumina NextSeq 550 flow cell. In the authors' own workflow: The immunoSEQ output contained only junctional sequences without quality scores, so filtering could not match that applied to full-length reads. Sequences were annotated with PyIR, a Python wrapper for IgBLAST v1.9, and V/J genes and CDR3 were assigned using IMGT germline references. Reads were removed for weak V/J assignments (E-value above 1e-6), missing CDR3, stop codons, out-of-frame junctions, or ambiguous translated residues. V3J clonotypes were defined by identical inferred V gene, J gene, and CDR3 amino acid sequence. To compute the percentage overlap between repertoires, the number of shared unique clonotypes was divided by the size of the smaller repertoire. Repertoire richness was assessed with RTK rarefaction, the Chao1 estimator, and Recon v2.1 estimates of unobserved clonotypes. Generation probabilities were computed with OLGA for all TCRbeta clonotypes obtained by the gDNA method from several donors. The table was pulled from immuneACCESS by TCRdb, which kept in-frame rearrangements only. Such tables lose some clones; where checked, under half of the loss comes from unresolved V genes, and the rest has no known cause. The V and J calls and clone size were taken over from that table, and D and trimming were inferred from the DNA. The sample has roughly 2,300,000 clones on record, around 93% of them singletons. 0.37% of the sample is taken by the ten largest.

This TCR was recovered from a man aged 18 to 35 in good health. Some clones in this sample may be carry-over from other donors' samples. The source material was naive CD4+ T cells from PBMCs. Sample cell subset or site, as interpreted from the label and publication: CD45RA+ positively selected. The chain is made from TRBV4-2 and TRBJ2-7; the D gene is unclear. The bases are TGTGCCAGCAGCCAAGGAAACGGTGGGTACGAGCAGTACTTC. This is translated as CASSQGNGGYEQYF.